This TCR beta chain came from a study of cytomegalovirus exposure and HLA in healthy donors. Notes on the study in general: When a later analysis was performed, an Asian-associated ancestry cluster reportedly had fewer N-insertions than the approximately 700-donor mean. Exclusion as indistinguishable affected some V segments, including TRBV6-2 and TRBV6-3. A missense variant in DCLRE1C was later tied to TCR beta V- and J-gene trimming.

The CDR3 length is 14 residues. Looked up from germline, CDR1 is SGHNT and CDR2 is YYREEE (reference sequence). Trimming cost V 1 base and J 4 bases; bases outside gene matches: 4. In the case of this clone: Its antigen is unknown.

Use of 60 Vbeta and 13 Jbeta primers characterized the PCR. Assay: immunoSEQ multiplex PCR; the TCRdb copy retains only in-frame clones and omits some. The sample shows more than 95,000 clones, approximately 83% of them seen only once. V gene TRBV5-4 combines with J gene TRBJ1-2; 7 nucleotides align to TRBD1. The sequence was collected from a man in his late teens or twenties in good health and CMV-seronegative. The specimen sequenced was PBMCs. The CDR3 bases are TGTGCCAGCAGCTTGACAGGGGTACGCTATGGCTACACCTTC. Its protein is CASSLTGVRYGYTF.